These T cell receptor beta chains were read from a single sample in a study of blood T cell repertoires in COVID-19. Profiled with immunoSEQ multiplex PCR; TCRdb holds only in-frame clones, not every one. The table has about 240,000 clones, 87% seen once. What was sequenced was peripheral blood. These TCRs come from a man aged 60-69 years who had recovered from COVID-19. CDR3s include the opening cysteine and the closing phenylalanine or tryptophan. D genes are given only for firm matches. Expanded clones are given a class, and other clones once, few, many or no size at all.

. TRBJ1-2 14 . TRBV5-6 TGTGCCAGCAGCTCGCAGCTAGCTAACTATGGCTACACCTTC CASSSQLANYGYTF
. TRBJ1-2 13 . TRBV10-3 TGTGCCATCAGGGACAGTAATATGTATGGCTACACCTTC CAIRDSNMYGYTF
. TRBJ1-2 13 . TRBV27 TGTGCCAGCAGGCCCGTGGGGGGAGATGGCTACACCTTC CASRPVGGDGYTF
. TRBJ1-3 13 . TRBV6-2/TRBV6-3 TGTGCCAGCAGTTTCAACTCTGGAAACACCATATATTTT CASSFNSGNTIYF
. TRBJ2-1 13 . TRBV9 TGTGCCAGCAGCCCAGGGGCATGGTATGAGCAGTTCTTC CASSPGAWYEQFF
. TRBJ2-2 13 . TRBV12-3/TRBV12-4 TGTGCCAGCAGTTTTAAGGGGCCCGGGGAGCTGTTTTTT CASSFKGPGELFF
TRBD1 TRBJ2-6 22 few TRBV7-8 TGTGCCAGCAGCTCTATGAGGTTCCCGGGACAGCAGCGTGGCTCTGGGGCCAACGTCCTGACTTTC CASSSMRFPGQQRGSGANVLTF
. TRBJ2-3 13 . TRBV3-1/TRBV3-2 TGTGCCAGCAGGCGAGGGTCCACAGATACGCAGTATTTT CASRRGSTDTQYF
. TRBJ2-1 15 . TRBV7-9 TGTGCCAGCAGCTCCTTTAGCGGTTCAGGTGGTGAGCAGTTCTTC CASSSFSGSGGEQFF
. TRBJ2-2 15 . TRBV7-9 TGTGCCAGCAGCTTAGGGTGGCCGAACACCGGGGAGCTGTTTTTT CASSLGWPNTGELFF
. TRBJ2-7 14 . TRBV18 TGTGCCAGCTCACCAAGAGGAAGCTCCTACGAGCAGTACTTC CASSPRGSSYEQYF
TRBD1 TRBJ1-2 15 . TRBV19 TGTGCCGGGAGACAGGGAAAAAGCGGTAGCTATGGCTACACCTTC CAGRQGKSGSYGYTF
. TRBJ2-6 18 . TRBV4-1 TGCGCCAGCAGCCAAAAGGGGGTGAGAGGTACTGGGGCCAACGTCCTGACTTTC CASSQKGVRGTGANVLTF
. TRBJ1-4 17 . TRBV5-1 TGCGCCAGCAGCCGAACTGTCCGACCCGACAATAATGAAAAACTGTTTTTT CASSRTVRPDNNEKLFF
TRBD1 TRBJ1-6 18 . TRBV5-6 TGTGCCAGCAGCCCGGGGACAGGGGGCGCCATGAGGAATTCACCCCTCCACTTT CASSPGTGGAMRNSPLHF
TRBD1 TRBJ1-5 14 . TRBV28 TGTGCCAGCAGTGTACCACAGGGGAGTCAGCCCCAGCATTTT CASSVPQGSQPQHF
TRBD1 TRBJ2-1 16 . TRBV6-6 TGTGCCAGCAGTGGGCGGACAGGGGGCAATTACAATGAGCAGTTCTTC CASSGRTGGNYNEQFF
TRBD2 TRBJ2-1 13 . TRBV29-1 TGCAGCGTTCCCGGACTAGCTTGGAATGAGCAGTTCTTC CSVPGLAWNEQFF
. TRBJ2-7 15 . TRBV21-1 TGTGCCAGCCCCAGAGGGGGTTCTCCTACTCGGGAGCAGTACTTC CASPRGGSPTREQYF
TRBD2 TRBJ2-1 18 . TRBV10-2 TGCGCCAGCAGCGGACTAGCGGGGGCCTTAAACTCCTACAATGAGCAGTTCTTC CASSGLAGALNSYNEQFF
TRBD1 TRBJ1-4 16 . TRBV7-9 TGTGCCAGCAGCAATACAGGGGGCGGTGGGTTTGAAAAACTGTTTTTT CASSNTGGGGFEKLFF
. TRBJ2-1 14 . TRBV5-6 TGTGCCAGCAGTTTCCCGAGCTCCTACAATGAGCAGTTCTTC CASSFPSSYNEQFF
TRBD1 TRBJ1-1 13 once TRBV27 TGTGCCAGCCGAGAGACAGGGGTGACTGAAGCTTTCTTT CASRETGVTEAFF
. TRBJ2-1 14 once TRBV6-5 TGTGCCAGCGCTTTGCGGGGGCGTCACAATGAGCAGTTCTTC CASALRGRHNEQFF
. TRBJ1-3 15 . TRBV7-9 TGTGCCAGCAGCTTATTCGCGGGTTCAGGAAACACCATATATTTT CASSLFAGSGNTIYF
. TRBJ1-5 13 . TRBV3-1/TRBV3-2 TGTGCCAGCAGCCCAGGGGCCGGGCAGCCCCAGCATTTT CASSPGAGQPQHF
TRBD1 TRBJ1-1 15 . TRBV7-9 TGTGCCAGCAGCATAAACAGGGGGGTAAACACTGAAGCTTTCTTT CASSINRGVNTEAFF
. TRBJ2-4 13 . TRBV19 TGTGCCAGTAGCCCCGGGGCAGCGGGTCTTCAGTACTTC CASSPGAAGLQYF
. TRBJ1-6 12 . TRBV6-5 TGTGCCAGCAAATACGGGAATTCACCCCTCCACTTT CASKYGNSPLHF